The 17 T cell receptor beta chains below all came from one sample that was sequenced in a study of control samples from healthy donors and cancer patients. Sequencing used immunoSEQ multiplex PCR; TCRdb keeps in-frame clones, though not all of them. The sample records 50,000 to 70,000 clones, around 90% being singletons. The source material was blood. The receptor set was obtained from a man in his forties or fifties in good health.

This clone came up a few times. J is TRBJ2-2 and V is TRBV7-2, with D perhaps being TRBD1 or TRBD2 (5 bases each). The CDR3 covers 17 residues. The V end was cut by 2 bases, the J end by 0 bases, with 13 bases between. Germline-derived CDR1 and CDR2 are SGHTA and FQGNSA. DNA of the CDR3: TGTGCCAGCAGCTTAACCCCGGGGCTAGCGAACACCGGGGAGCTGTTTTTT. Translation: CASSLTPGLANTGELFF.

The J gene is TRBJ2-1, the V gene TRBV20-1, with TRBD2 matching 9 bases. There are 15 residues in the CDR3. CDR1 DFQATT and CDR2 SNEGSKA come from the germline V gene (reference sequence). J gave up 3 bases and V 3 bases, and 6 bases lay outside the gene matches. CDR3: CSASVSGSLYNEQFF. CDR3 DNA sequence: TGCAGTGCTAGTGTTAGCGGGAGCCTCTACAATGAGCAGTTCTTC.

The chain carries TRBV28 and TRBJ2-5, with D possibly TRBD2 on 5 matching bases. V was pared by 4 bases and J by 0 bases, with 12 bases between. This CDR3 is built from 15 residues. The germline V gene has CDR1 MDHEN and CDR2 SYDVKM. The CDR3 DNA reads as TGTGCCAGCAGTTCGGGTGAGGGCAACCAAGAGACCCAGTACTTC. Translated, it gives CASSSGEGNQETQYF.

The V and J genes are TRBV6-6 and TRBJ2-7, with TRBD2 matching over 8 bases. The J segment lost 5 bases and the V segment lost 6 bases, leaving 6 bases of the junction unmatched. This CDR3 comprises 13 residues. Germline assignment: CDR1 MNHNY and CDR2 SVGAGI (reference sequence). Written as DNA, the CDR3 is TGTGCCAGCAGCCACGGGGGGGAGGACGAGCAGTACTTC. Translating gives CASSHGGEDEQYF.

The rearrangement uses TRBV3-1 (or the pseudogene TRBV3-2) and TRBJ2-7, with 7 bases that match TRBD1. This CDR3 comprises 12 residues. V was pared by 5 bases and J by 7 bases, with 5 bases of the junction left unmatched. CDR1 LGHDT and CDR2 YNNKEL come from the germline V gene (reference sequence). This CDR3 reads CASSSTGMEQYF. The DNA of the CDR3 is TGTGCCAGCAGCTCGACAGGGATGGAGCAGTACTTC.

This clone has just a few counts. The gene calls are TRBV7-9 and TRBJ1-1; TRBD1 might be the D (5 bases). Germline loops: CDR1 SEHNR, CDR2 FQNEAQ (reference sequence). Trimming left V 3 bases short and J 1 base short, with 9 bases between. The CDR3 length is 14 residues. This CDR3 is CASSFSGPNTEAFF. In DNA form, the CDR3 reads TGTGCCAGCAGCTTTTCGGGACCGAACACTGAAGCTTTCTTT.

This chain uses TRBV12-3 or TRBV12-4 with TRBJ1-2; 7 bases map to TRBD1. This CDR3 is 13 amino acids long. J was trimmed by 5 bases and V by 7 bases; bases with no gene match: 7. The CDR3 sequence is CASTDRTFYGYTF. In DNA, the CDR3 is TGTGCCAGCACGGACAGGACGTTTTATGGCTACACCTTC.

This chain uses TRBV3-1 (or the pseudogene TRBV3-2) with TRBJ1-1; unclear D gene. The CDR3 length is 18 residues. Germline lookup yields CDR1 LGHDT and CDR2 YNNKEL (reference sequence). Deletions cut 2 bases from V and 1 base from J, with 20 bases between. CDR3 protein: CASSQNWGRIGGNTEAFF. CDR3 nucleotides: TGTGCCAGCAGCCAAAATTGGGGAAGGATAGGAGGGAACACTGAAGCTTTCTTT.

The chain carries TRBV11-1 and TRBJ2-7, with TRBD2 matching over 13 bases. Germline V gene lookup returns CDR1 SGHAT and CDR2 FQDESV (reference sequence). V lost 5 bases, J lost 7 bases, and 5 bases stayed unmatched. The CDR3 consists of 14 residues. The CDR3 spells CASSTGLAGWEQYF. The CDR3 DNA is TGTGCCAGCAGCACGGGACTAGCGGGATGGGAGCAGTACTTC.

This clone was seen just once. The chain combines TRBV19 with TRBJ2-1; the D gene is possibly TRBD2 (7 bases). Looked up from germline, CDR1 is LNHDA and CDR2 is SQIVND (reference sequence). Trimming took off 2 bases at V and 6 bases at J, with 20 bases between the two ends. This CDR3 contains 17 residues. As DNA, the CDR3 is TGTGCCAGTAGTATACGACGGTTCGGGGGGCAGCCCAATGAGCAGTTCTTC. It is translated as CASSIRRFGGQPNEQFF.

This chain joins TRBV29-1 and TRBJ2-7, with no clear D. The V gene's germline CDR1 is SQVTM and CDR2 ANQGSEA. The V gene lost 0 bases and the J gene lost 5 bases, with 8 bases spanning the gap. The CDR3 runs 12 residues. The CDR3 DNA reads TGCAGCGTTGAAGATACGCCGGACGAGCAGTACTTC. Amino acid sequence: CSVEDTPDEQYF.

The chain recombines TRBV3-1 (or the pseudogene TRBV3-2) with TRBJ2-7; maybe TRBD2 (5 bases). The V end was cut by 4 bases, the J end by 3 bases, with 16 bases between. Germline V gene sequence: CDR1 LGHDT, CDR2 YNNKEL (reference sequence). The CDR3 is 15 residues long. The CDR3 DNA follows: TGTGCCAGCAGCCTTAGGGCCGGGATCAACTACGAGCAGTACTTC. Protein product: CASSLRAGINYEQYF.

CDR3 sequence reads: CASSLSRNSYEQYF. In nucleotides, the CDR3 is TGTGCCAGCAGCCTTTCTAGGAACTCCTACGAGCAGTACTTC. This chain joins TRBV11-3 and TRBJ2-7, with unresolved D. Trimming took 5 bases from V and 0 from J, leaving 11 bases between them. The CDR3 runs to 14 residues. Germline CDR1 reads SGHNT; CDR2 reads YENEEA.

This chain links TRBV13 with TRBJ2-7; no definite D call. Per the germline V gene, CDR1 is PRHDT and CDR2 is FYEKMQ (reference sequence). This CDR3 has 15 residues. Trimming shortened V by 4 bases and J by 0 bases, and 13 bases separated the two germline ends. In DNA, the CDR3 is TGTGCCAGCAGCTCTCAGACTGAGTACTCCTACGAGCAGTACTTC. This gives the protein CASSSQTEYSYEQYF.

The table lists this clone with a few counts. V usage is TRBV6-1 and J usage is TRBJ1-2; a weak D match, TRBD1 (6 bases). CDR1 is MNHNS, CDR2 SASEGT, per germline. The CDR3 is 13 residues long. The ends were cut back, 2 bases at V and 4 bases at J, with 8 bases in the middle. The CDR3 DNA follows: TGTGCCAGCAGTGAACAGGACAGCTATGGCTACACCTTC. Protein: CASSEQDSYGYTF.

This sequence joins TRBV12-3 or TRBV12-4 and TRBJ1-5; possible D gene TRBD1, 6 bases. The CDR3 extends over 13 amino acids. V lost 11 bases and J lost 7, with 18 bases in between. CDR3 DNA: TGTGCCTGCCAGGGGCAGGGAGGCCAGCCCCAGCATTTT. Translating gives CACQGQGGQPQHF.

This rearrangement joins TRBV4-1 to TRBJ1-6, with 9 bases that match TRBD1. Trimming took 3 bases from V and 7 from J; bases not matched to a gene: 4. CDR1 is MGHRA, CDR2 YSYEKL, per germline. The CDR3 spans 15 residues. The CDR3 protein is CASSQGTGWNSPLHF. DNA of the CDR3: TGCGCCAGCAGCCAGGGGACAGGGTGGAATTCACCCCTCCACTTT.